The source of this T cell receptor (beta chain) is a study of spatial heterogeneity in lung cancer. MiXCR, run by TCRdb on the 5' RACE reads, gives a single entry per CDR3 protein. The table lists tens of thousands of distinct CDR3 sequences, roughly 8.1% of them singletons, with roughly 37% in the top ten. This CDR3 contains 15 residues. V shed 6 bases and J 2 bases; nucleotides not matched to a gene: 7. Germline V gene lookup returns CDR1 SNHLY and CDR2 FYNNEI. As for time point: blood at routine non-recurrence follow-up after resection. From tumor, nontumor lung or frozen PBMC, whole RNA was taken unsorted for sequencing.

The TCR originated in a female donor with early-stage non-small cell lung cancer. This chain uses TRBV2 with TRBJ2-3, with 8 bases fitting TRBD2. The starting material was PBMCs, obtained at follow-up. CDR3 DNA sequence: TGTGCCAGCAGCCCTAGCGGGTCCTACACAGATACGCAGTATTTT. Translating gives CASSPSGSYTDTQYF.